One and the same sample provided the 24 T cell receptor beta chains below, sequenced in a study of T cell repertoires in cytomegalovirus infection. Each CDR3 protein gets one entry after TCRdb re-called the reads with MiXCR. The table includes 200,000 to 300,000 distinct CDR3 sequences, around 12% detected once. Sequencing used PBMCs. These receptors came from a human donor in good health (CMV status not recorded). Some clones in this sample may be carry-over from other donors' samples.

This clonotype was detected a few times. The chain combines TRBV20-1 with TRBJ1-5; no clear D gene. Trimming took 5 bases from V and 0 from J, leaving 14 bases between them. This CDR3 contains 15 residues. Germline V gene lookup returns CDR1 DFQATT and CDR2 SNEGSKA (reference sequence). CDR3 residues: CSARPRIYSNQPQHF. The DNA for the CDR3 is TGCAGTGCTCGCCCGAGGATTTATAGCAATCAGCCCCAGCATTTT.

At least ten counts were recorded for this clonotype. CDR3: CASSTKQGESSYNEQFF. In DNA, the CDR3 is TGTGCCAGCAGTACTAAACAGGGGGAGAGCTCCTACAATGAGCAGTTCTTC. The chain carries TRBV7-2 and TRBJ2-1; 8 bases line up with TRBD1. Germline V gene sequence: CDR1 SGHTA, CDR2 FQGNSA. The junction had 10 bases not matched to a gene; V was cut back by 6 bases and J by 0 bases. The CDR3 has 17 amino acids.

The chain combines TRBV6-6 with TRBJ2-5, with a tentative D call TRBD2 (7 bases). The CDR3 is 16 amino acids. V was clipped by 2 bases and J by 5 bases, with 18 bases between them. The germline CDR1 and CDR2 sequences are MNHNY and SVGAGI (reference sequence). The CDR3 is CASSYGVGGRGETQYF. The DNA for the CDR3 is TGTGCCAGCAGTTACGGGGTCGGGGGGCGCGGTGAGACCCAGTACTTC.

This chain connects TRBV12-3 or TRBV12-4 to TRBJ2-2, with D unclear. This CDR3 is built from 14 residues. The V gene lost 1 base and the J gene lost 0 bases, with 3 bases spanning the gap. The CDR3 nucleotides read TGTGCCAGCAGTTTAGTTCCGAACACCGGGGAGCTGTTTTTT. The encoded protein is CASSLVPNTGELFF.

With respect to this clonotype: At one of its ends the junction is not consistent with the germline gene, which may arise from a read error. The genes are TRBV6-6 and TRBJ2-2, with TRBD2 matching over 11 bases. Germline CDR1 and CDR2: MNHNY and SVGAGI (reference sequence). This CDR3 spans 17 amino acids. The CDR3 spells CASSYLWPSGGSGGLFF. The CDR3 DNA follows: TGTGCCAGCAGTTACTTATGGCCTAGCGGGGGGTCCGGGGGGCTGTTTTTT.

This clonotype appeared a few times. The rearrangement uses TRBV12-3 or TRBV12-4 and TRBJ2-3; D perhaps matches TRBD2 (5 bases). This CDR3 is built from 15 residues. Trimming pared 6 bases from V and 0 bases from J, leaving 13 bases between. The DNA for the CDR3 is TGTGCCAGCAGCGCTGGAGCGGCTAGCACAGATACGCAGTATTTT. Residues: CASSAGAASTDTQYF.

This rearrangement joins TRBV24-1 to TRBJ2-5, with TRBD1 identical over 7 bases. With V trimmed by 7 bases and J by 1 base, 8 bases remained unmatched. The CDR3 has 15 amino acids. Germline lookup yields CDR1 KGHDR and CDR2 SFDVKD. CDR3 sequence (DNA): TGTGCCACCAGATCCACAGGGGCGGGCCAAGAGACCCAGTACTTC. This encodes CATRSTGAGQETQYF.

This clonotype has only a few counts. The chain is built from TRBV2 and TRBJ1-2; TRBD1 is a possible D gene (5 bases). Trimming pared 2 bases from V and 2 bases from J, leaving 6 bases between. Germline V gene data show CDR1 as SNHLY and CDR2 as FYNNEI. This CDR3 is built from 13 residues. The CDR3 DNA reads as TGTGCCAGCAGTGAATGGGGGAACTATGGCTACACCTTC. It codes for CASSEWGNYGYTF. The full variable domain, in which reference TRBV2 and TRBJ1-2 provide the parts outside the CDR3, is EPEVTQTPSHQVTQMGQEVILRCVPISNHLYFYWYRQILGQKVEFLVSFYNNEISEKSEIFDDQFSVERPDGSNFTLKIRSTKLEDSAMYFCASSEWGNYGYTFGSGTRLTVV.

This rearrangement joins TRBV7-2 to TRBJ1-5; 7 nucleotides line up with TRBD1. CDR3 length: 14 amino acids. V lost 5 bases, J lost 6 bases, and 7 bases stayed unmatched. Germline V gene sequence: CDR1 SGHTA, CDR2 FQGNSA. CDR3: CASSPGGGSQPQHF. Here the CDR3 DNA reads TGTGCCAGCAGCCCGGGAGGGGGCAGTCAGCCCCAGCATTTT.

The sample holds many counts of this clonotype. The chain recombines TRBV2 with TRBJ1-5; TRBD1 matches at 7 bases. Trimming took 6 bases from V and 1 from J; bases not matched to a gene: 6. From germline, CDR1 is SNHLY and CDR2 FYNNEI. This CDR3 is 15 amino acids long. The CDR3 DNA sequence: TGTGCCAGCAGGGTCGGACAGGCCAGCAATCAGCCCCAGCATTTT. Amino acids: CASRVGQASNQPQHF.

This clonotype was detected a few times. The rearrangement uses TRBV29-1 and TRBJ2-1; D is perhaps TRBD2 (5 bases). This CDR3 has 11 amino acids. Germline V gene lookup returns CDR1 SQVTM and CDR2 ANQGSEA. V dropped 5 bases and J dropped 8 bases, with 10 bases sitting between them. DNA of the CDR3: TGCAGCGTTAGAGGAGGCGATGAGCAGTTCTTC. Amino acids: CSVRGGDEQFF.

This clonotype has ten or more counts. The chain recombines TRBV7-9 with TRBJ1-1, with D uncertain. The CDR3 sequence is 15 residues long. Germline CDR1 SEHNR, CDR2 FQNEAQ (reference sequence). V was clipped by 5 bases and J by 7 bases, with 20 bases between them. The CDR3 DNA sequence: TGTGCCAGCAGCCGCCTTGGTGCGGGTCGAGATGAAGCTTTCTTT. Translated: CASSRLGAGRDEAFF.

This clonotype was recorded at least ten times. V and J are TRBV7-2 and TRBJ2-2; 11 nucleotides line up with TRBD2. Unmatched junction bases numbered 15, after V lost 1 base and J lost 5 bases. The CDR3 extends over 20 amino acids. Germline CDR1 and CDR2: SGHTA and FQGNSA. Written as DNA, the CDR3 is TGTGCCAGCAGCTTAGAGGTCGTAGCGGGGGGGCCTGGAGGGACCGGGGAGCTGTTTTTT. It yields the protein CASSLEVVAGGPGGTGELFF.

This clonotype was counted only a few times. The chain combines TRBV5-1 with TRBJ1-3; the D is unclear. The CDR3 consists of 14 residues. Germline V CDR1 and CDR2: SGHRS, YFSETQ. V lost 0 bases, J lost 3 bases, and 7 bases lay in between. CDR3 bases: TGCGCCAGCAGCTTGGGACTTGGTGGAAACACCATATATTTT. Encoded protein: CASSLGLGGNTIYF.

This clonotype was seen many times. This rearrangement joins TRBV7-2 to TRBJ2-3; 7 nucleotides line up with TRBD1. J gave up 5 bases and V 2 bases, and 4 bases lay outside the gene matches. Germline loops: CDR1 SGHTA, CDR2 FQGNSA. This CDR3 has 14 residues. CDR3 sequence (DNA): TGTGCCAGCAGCTTAATTTCAGGGGGAGATACGCAGTATTTT. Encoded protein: CASSLISGGDTQYF.

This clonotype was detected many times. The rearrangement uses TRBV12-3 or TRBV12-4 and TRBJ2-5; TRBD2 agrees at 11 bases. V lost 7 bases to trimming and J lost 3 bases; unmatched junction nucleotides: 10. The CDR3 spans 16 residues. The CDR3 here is CASKPGRLAGKETQYF. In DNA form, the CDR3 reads TGTGCCAGCAAGCCAGGTCGACTAGCGGGAAAAGAGACCCAGTACTTC.

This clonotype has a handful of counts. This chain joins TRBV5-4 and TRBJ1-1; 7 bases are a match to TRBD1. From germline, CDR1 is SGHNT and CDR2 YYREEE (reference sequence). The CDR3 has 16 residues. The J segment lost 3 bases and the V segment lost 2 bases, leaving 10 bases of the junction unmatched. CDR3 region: CASSLPKTGRHTEAFF. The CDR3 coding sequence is TGTGCCAGCAGCTTACCTAAGACAGGGAGGCACACTGAAGCTTTCTTT.

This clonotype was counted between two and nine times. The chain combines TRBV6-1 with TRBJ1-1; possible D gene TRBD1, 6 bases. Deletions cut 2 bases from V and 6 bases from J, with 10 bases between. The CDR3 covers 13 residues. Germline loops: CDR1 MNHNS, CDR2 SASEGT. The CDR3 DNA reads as TGTGCCAGCAGTGAACGAGGGGGGGCTGAAGCTTTCTTT. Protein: CASSERGGAEAFF.

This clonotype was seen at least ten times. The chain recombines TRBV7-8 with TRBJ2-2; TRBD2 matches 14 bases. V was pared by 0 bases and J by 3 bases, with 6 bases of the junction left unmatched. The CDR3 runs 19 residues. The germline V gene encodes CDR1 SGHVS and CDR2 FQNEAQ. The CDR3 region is CASSLAGTSGGRHTGELFF. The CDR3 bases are TGTGCCAGCAGCTTAGCGGGGACTAGCGGGGGCCGACACACCGGGGAGCTGTTTTTT.

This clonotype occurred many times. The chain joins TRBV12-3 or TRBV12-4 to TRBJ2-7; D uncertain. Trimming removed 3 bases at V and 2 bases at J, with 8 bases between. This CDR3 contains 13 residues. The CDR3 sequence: CASSLGATYEQYF. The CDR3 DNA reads TGTGCCAGCAGTTTGGGTGCGACCTACGAGCAGTACTTC.

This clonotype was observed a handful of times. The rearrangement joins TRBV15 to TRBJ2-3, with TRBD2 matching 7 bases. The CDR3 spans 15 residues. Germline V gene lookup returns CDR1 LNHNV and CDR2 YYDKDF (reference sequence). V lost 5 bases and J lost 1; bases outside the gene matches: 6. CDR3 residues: CATSDKAGRTDTQYF. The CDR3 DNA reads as TGTGCCACCAGCGATAAAGCGGGGCGCACAGATACGCAGTATTTT.

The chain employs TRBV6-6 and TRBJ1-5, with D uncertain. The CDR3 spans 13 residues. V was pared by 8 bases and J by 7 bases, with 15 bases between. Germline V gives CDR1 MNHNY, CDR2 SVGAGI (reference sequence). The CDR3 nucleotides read TGTGCCAGCTCTTCGAGGGTAGAACAGCCCCAGCATTTT. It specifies CASSSRVEQPQHF.

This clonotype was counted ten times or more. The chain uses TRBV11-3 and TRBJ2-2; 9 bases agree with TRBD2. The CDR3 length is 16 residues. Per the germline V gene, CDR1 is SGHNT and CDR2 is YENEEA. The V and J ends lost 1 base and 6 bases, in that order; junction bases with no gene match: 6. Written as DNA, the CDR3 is TGTGCCAGCAGCTTAGGAATAGCGGGAGAGGCCGGGGAGCTGTTTTTT. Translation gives CASSLGIAGEAGELFF.

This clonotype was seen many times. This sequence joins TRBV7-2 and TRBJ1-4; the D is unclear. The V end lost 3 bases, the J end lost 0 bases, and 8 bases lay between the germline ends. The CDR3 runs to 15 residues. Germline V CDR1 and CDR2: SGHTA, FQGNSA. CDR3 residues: CASSFGDPTNEKLFF. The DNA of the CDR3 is TGTGCCAGCAGCTTCGGCGATCCAACTAATGAAAAACTGTTTTTT.